This T cell receptor beta chain was recovered during a study of blood T cell repertoires in COVID-19. At the level of the study: Sources were T cells, B-cell-depleted T cells, or PBMCs; the material itself was cDNA or gDNA.

Per the original methods: Estimated nucleated cell counts came from reference gene primer amplification. TCRdb keeps only in-frame clones here, not all; method: immunoSEQ multiplex PCR. Clonal size and the V and J genes are those of that table, whereas D and trimming came from the DNA. This table has about 50,000 clones, around 83% appearing once. Trimming took off 1 base at V and 2 bases at J, with 8 bases between the two ends. The CDR3 spans 14 residues. CDR1 and CDR2 from the germline V gene are SGHDT and YYEEEE. This clone was seen only once. The receptor comes from a man in his sixties with acute or convalescent COVID-19. Sequencing was carried out using peripheral blood. The chain has TRBV5-6 and TRBJ2-3; D is unresolved. The CDR3 coding sequence is TGTGCCAGCAGCTTGAAGCCTGTCACAGATACGCAGTATTTT. Translating it yields CASSLKPVTDTQYF.